The clone carrying this T cell receptor (beta chain) showed up many times. Antigen unknown. The sample contains more than one DNA sequence encoding this CDR3. The entry originates in a study of metastatic and nonmetastatic thyroid tumors. Through MiXCR, TCRdb re-clonotyped the PCR reads. The sample carries 30,000 to 50,000 clones, around an eighth recorded once. V gave up 4 bases and J gave up 4 bases, with 13 bases separating them. The length of the CDR3 is 13 residues. The germline CDR1 and CDR2 sequences are SQVTM and ANQGSEA. All patients were treatment-naive before thyroid surgery. Study outcomes and limitations: In blood and tumor, TCR beta diversity was reportedly significantly higher in malignant thyroid tumors than in benign nodules.

The V gene is TRBV29-1, the J gene TRBJ1-1, with D possibly being TRBD1 (5 bases). Sequencing was done on a sample of blood. This TCR derives from a female donor with papillary thyroid cancer or a benign thyroid nodule (not recorded which). Some clones in this sample may be carry-over from other donors' samples. DNA of the CDR3: TGCAGCGTTGTTAAGGGGATCGCCACTGAAGCTTTCTTT. Its protein is CSVVKGIATEAFF.